These 32 T cell receptor beta chains came from one sample sequenced in a study of beta chain features in type 1 diabetes. The whole isolated RNA underwent reverse transcription, so sequencing captured expressed TCRB transcripts. Sequencing used immunoSEQ multiplex PCR; TCRdb keeps in-frame clones, though not all of them. The sample shows roughly 350,000 clones, around 9.6% of them seen only once. What these receptors recognize is not known. The study's findings and limits: In all four CD4+ subsets, TCRB CDR3 length was significantly, moderately reduced in type 1 diabetes.

Sequenced: central memory CD4+ T cells from blood. All receptors derive from a man aged 25-45 years with type 1 diabetes.

Only a few counts were recorded for this clone. The gene calls are TRBV9 and TRBJ2-1; 13 bases fit TRBD2. This CDR3 has 16 amino acids. Unmatched junction bases numbered 9, after V lost 4 bases and J lost 8 bases. Germline V gene data show CDR1 as SGDLS and CDR2 as YYNGEE. CDR3 bases: TGTGCCAGCAGCCACACTAGCGGGAGGGCCAGGCATGAGCAGTTCTTC. It codes for CASSHTSGRARHEQFF.

The chain combines TRBV7-2 with TRBJ2-7, with TRBD2 identical over 7 bases. Germline V gene lookup returns CDR1 SGHTA and CDR2 FQGNSA. V lost 0 bases to trimming and J lost 2 bases; unmatched junction nucleotides: 7. The CDR3 totals 16 residues. The CDR3, as DNA: TGTGCCAGCAGCTTAGCGGCCGGCGGGAGAACCTACGAGCAGTACTTC. It specifies CASSLAAGGRTYEQYF.

V usage is TRBV5-1 and J usage is TRBJ2-7; TRBD1 matches 9 bases. CDR1 and CDR2 (germline): SGHRS, YFSETQ. The CDR3 is 14 residues long. Trimming took 7 bases from V and 2 from J; bases not matched to a gene: 7. CDR3 sequence (DNA): TGCGCCAGCGCCTCCGGGACAGGGCCCTACGAGCAGTACTTC. Translating gives CASASGTGPYEQYF. Using reference TRBV5-1 and TRBJ2-7 for the parts outside the CDR3, the full variable domain is KAGVTQTPRYLIKTRGQQVTLSCSPISGHRSVSWYQQTPGQGLQFLFEYFSETQRNKGNFPGRFSGRQFSNSRSEMNVSTLELGDSALYLCASASGTGPYEQYFGPGTRLTVT.

This clone was observed a handful of times. The DNA of the CDR3 is TGTGCCAGCAGTTACTCCAGTCAGGGGGCTTACGAGCAGTACTTC. Protein product: CASSYSSQGAYEQYF. V usage is TRBV6-5 and J usage is TRBJ2-7, with 8 bases lining up with TRBD1. The germline CDR1 and CDR2 sequences are MNHEY and SVGAGI. V was clipped by 0 bases and J by 4 bases; unmatched bases: 5. This CDR3 comprises 15 residues.

The chain links TRBV19 to TRBJ1-5; tentative D call: TRBD1 (6 bases). The CDR3 contains 16 residues. V was cut by 9 bases and J by 8 bases, with 26 bases left in between. Germline V lookup: CDR1 LNHDA, CDR2 SQIVND (reference sequence). The CDR3 reads CASKPKSTGRVEPQHF. In DNA, the CDR3 is TGTGCCAGCAAACCTAAATCCACAGGGAGGGTAGAGCCCCAGCATTTT.

This clone has a handful of counts. The chain couples TRBV27 to TRBJ2-5; the D gene is possibly TRBD1 (6 bases). CDR3 size: 17 residues. The germline V gene has CDR1 MNHEY and CDR2 SMNVEV (reference sequence). V lost 4 bases and J lost 0, with 18 bases in between. CDR3 protein: CASSSSRTASYQETQYF. The DNA of the CDR3 is TGTGCCAGCAGTTCCTCCCGGACAGCGTCGTACCAAGAGACCCAGTACTTC.

The sample holds many counts of this clone. The gene calls are TRBV5-1 and TRBJ2-1; D gene ambiguous. Germline values: CDR1 SGHRS, CDR2 YFSETQ. V lost 2 bases and J lost 5, with 11 bases in between. CDR3 length: 14 residues. The CDR3 here is CASSFLPDNNEQFF. CDR3 in DNA: TGCGCCAGCAGCTTTTTGCCAGACAACAATGAGCAGTTCTTC.

This chain links TRBV2 with TRBJ2-5, with 10 bases matching TRBD2. TRBJ2-7 matches the DNA end more closely, so the J call is doubtful. CDR3 size: 14 residues. In germline, CDR1 is SNHLY, CDR2 FYNNEI. CDR3 amino acids: CASARTSGSYEQYF. CDR3 in DNA: TGTGCCAGCGCCCGGACTAGCGGATCATACGAGCAGTACTTC.

The rearrangement uses TRBV14 and TRBJ2-1; 10 bases agree with TRBD2. The germline V gene encodes CDR1 SGHDN and CDR2 FVKESK. After removal of 3 bases from V and 4 bases from J, the junction contained 15 bases not matched to a gene. The length of the CDR3 is 19 residues. The CDR3 DNA follows: TGTGCCAGCAGCCATCTCCTAGCGGGAGCCGGGTCGAAGTACAATGAGCAGTTCTTC. Its translation: CASSHLLAGAGSKYNEQFF.

As to this clone: Relative to the germline gene, one junction end is altered; a read error may explain this. The CDR3 region is CASSDGQGRMETQYF. The CDR3 DNA reads as TGTGCCAGCAGTGATGGACAGGGTCGGATGGAGACCCAGTACTTC. The chain joins TRBV10-3 to TRBJ2-5; 8 bases align to TRBD1. CDR1 and CDR2 from the germline V gene are ENHRY and SYGVKD. The length of the CDR3 is 15 residues.

This clone was counted between two and nine times. This rearrangement joins TRBV11-2 to TRBJ1-5; 9 nucleotides agree with TRBD1. In germline, CDR1 is SGHAT, CDR2 FQNNGV. V was pared by 5 bases and J by 5 bases, with 4 bases of the junction left unmatched. This CDR3 has 14 amino acids. CDR3 DNA sequence: TGTGCCAGCAGCCCGACAGGGGGGGATCAGCCCCAGCATTTT. Translating it yields CASSPTGGDQPQHF.

The sample holds many counts of this clone. The V call is TRBV15, the J call TRBJ1-2; 7 nucleotides line up with TRBD1. Germline V gives CDR1 LNHNV, CDR2 YYDKDF (reference sequence). Losses at the gene ends were 4 bases for V and 8 bases for J; bases not matched to a gene: 7. The length of the CDR3 is 13 residues. This chain's CDR3 is CATSIEGAGGYTF. The CDR3 DNA is TGTGCCACCAGCATTGAGGGGGCAGGGGGCTACACCTTC.

This clone was recorded many times. The V gene is TRBV28, the J gene TRBJ2-4; 10 nucleotides line up with TRBD1. This CDR3 is built from 16 residues. J lost 8 bases, V lost 5 bases, and 12 bases had no gene match. Germline V gene data show CDR1 as MDHEN and CDR2 as SYDVKM. The CDR3 here is CASSPATGGAEDIQYF. DNA of the CDR3: TGTGCCAGCAGTCCGGCGACAGGGGGCGCCGAGGACATTCAGTACTTC.

Worth noting for this clone: The same CDR3 also results from other DNA sequences found in this sample. This CDR3 is CASSYGTGTEAFF. As DNA, the CDR3 is TGTGCCAGCAGTTATGGGACAGGGACAGAAGCTTTCTTT. The chain is built from TRBV6-6 and TRBJ1-1, with 9 bases lining up with TRBD1. The junction had 4 bases not matched to a gene; V was cut back by 3 bases and J by 8 bases. This CDR3 is built from 13 residues. Germline CDR1 is MNHNY and CDR2 is SVGAGI (reference sequence).

This clone was counted between two and nine times. The chain is built from TRBV30 and TRBJ1-5; no clear D. The CDR3 runs 12 residues. The germline V gene has CDR1 GTSNPN and CDR2 SVGIG (reference sequence). Trimming took off 2 bases at V and 4 bases at J, with 6 bases between the two ends. The CDR3 here is CAWSTQNQPQHF. The CDR3, as DNA: TGTGCCTGGAGTACCCAGAATCAGCCCCAGCATTTT. Full variable domain (outside the CDR3, taken from reference TRBV30 and TRBJ1-5): SQTIHQWPATLVQPVGSPLSLECTVEGTSNPNLYWYRQAAGRGLQLLFYSVGIGQISSEVPQNLSASRPQDRQFILSSKKLLLSDSGFYLCAWSTQNQPQHFGDGTRLSIL.

The chain uses TRBV5-1 and TRBJ2-7; D gene unclear. Germline values: CDR1 SGHRS, CDR2 YFSETQ. The CDR3 totals 12 residues. V lost 0 bases, J lost 4 bases, and 5 bases lay in between. The CDR3: CASSLENYEQYF. The DNA of the CDR3 is TGCGCCAGCAGCTTGGAAAATTACGAGCAGTACTTC. Filled out from reference TRBV5-1 and TRBJ2-7, the complete variable domain reads KAGVTQTPRYLIKTRGQQVTLSCSPISGHRSVSWYQQTPGQGLQFLFEYFSETQRNKGNFPGRFSGRQFSNSRSEMNVSTLELGDSALYLCASSLENYEQYFGPGTRLTVT.

This clone has only a few counts. This may arise from a read error, as a much more abundant clone is one base away. Other nucleotide sequences in the sample specify the same CDR3. The genes are TRBV7-8 and TRBJ2-1, with a weak D call TRBD1 (5 bases). Germline-derived CDR1 and CDR2 are SGHVS and FQNEAQ. V was pared by 3 bases and J by 6 bases, with 6 bases between. This CDR3 region has 12 residues. CDR3 in amino acids: CASSLTANEQFF. CDR3 nucleotide sequence: TGTGCCAGCAGCTTGACAGCCAATGAGCAGTTCTTC.

CDR3 nucleotide sequence: TGTGCCAGCAGCGCCGGACAGGCGACTGAAGCTTTCTTT. It yields the protein CASSAGQATEAFF. The chain joins TRBV7-6 to TRBJ1-1; 7 bases line up with TRBD1. Germline trimming cut 5 bases from V and 5 bases from J; bases unmatched to any gene: 5. Germline loops: CDR1 SGHVS, CDR2 FNYEAQ. The CDR3 covers 13 residues.

The V call is TRBV11-1, the J call TRBJ1-1; D ambiguous. This CDR3 is 16 amino acids long. The ends were cut back, 6 bases at V and 8 bases at J, with 25 bases in the middle. The V gene's germline CDR1 is SGHAT and CDR2 FQDESV (reference sequence). The CDR3 region has the DNA TGTGCCAGCAGTTCCCAACCCTCAAATGCGGGGTCCGAAGCTTTCTTT. Translating gives CASSSQPSNAGSEAFF. Full variable domain (rest looked up from reference TRBV11-1 and TRBJ1-1): EAEVAQSPRYKITEKSQAVAFWCDPISGHATLYWYRQILGQGPELLVQFQDESVVDDSQLPKDRFSAERLKGVDSTLKIQPAELGDSAMYLCASSSQPSNAGSEAFFGQGTRLTVV.

The J gene is TRBJ1-5, the V gene TRBV30, with D unclear. Germline V lookup: CDR1 GTSNPN, CDR2 SVGIG (reference sequence). This CDR3 region has 12 residues. With 1 base removed from V and 3 bases from J, the gap between germline ends came to 4 bases. CDR3 in DNA: TGTGCCTGGAGTGACCTCAATCAGCCCCAGCATTTT. This codes for CAWSDLNQPQHF.

This clone was found a few times. The rearrangement joins TRBV18 to TRBJ2-3; the D is unclear. Trimming shortened V by 2 bases and J by 1 base, and 10 bases separated the two germline ends. Per germline, CDR1 KGHSH and CDR2 LQKENI. This CDR3 contains 15 residues. CDR3 residues: CASSPRAGGTDTQYF. The CDR3 region has the DNA TGTGCCAGCTCACCAAGGGCTGGCGGCACAGATACGCAGTATTTT. Together with reference TRBV18 and TRBJ2-3, the CDR3 gives the full variable domain: NAGVMQNPRHLVRRRGQEARLRCSPMKGHSHVYWYRQLPEEGLKFMVYLQKENIIDESGMPKERFSAEFPKEGPSILRIQQVVRGDSAAYFCASSPRAGGTDTQYFGPGTRLTVL.

This clone was found once. The CDR3 sequence: CAIRPQGVEQPQHF. Here the CDR3 DNA reads TGTGCCATCAGGCCACAGGGAGTGGAGCAGCCCCAGCATTTT. The chain combines TRBV10-3 with TRBJ1-5, with TRBD1 as a possible D gene (6 bases). CDR3 length: 14 amino acids. Looked up from germline, CDR1 is ENHRY and CDR2 is SYGVKD. Trimming stripped 6 bases from V and 7 bases from J, with 16 bases between.

This clone was picked up a small number of times. The chain has TRBV21-1 and TRBJ2-7; TRBD1 was called by the table and not checked on the DNA. TRBV21-1 is recorded as a pseudogene. This CDR3 contains 14 residues. The CDR3 loop is CASSKEGIGPEQYF. The CDR3 region has the DNA TGTGCCAGCAGCAAAGAGGGGATAGGCCCGGAGCAGTACTTC.

The gene calls are TRBV4-1 and TRBJ2-3, with D unresolved. Germline CDR1 is MGHRA and CDR2 is YSYEKL. The CDR3 covers 14 residues. The germline V and J ends were trimmed by 3 bases and 4 bases, with 11 bases remaining between them. DNA for the CDR3: TGCGCCAGCAGCCAGAGTGCGATCGCAGATACGCAGTATTTT. Translating it yields CASSQSAIADTQYF.

V is TRBV10-3 and J is TRBJ1-6; 7 positions agree with TRBD1. CDR1 ENHRY and CDR2 SYGVKD come from the germline V gene. The CDR3 is 16 amino acids. V was pared by 4 bases and J by 7 bases, with 10 bases of the junction left unmatched. CDR3 sequence reads: CAISAVQGGGNSPLHF. The CDR3 nucleotides are TGTGCCATCAGTGCCGTTCAGGGGGGTGGGAATTCACCCCTCCACTTT.

J is TRBJ1-1 and V is TRBV29-1; tentative D call: TRBD1 (6 bases). This CDR3 has 13 residues. CDR1 and CDR2 from the germline V gene are SQVTM and ANQGSEA. The V and J ends lost 6 bases and 0 bases respectively, with 11 bases between them. The CDR3 DNA sequence: TGCAGCGTAGCAACAGGGATGAACACTGAAGCTTTCTTT. Translated, it gives CSVATGMNTEAFF.

This clone was counted a few times. The chain couples TRBV28 to TRBJ2-7; possibly TRBD1 for D (6 bases). The CDR3 extends over 16 amino acids. Trimming shortened V by 6 bases and J by 7 bases, and 25 bases separated the two germline ends. Per germline, CDR1 MDHEN and CDR2 SYDVKM. The CDR3 is CASRNADGQPTGEQYF. CDR3 coding DNA: TGTGCCAGCAGAAATGCCGATGGACAGCCTACGGGGGAGCAGTACTTC.

This clone was detected only a few times. The chain carries TRBV5-1 and TRBJ1-4; no clear D gene. Trimming removed 3 bases at V and 1 base at J, with 13 bases between. The germline V gene has CDR1 SGHRS and CDR2 YFSETQ. The CDR3 totals 16 residues. CDR3 in DNA: TGCGCCAGCAGCTCCGCCTCCGGGAGAACTAATGAAAAACTGTTTTTT. Residues: CASSSASGRTNEKLFF.

This clone was found a few times. The chain couples TRBV9 to TRBJ2-5, with 11 nucleotides matching TRBD2. The CDR3 has 15 amino acids. Trimming cost V 9 bases and J 4 bases; bases outside gene matches: 11. Germline V lookup: CDR1 SGDLS, CDR2 YYNGEE. CDR3 nucleotide sequence: TGTGCCAACCTACGACAGGGGACTAGCGGAGAGACCCAGTACTTC. Its protein is CANLRQGTSGETQYF.

Here the CDR3 reads CASSSGRAYGNSPLHF. In nucleotides, the CDR3 is TGTGCCAGCAGTTCAGGACGCGCCTACGGGAATTCACCCCTCCACTTT. The gene calls are TRBV6-6 and TRBJ1-6, with D hard to call. Germline CDR1 MNHNY, CDR2 SVGAGI (reference sequence). The CDR3 consists of 16 residues. V was clipped by 4 bases and J by 7 bases, with 17 bases between them.

The chain has TRBV7-3 and TRBJ1-2, with D perhaps matching TRBD1 (6 bases). V lost 3 bases and J 8 bases, leaving 13 bases between the germline ends. This CDR3 is built from 13 residues. Germline CDR1 is SGHTA and CDR2 is FQGTGA. CDR3 sequence: CASSFDQGSGYTF. CDR3 sequence (DNA): TGTGCCAGCAGCTTCGACCAGGGGAGCGGCTACACCTTC.

The sample holds a few counts of this clone. The genes are TRBV9 and TRBJ2-6, with TRBD1 identical over 11 bases. The CDR3 is made up of 19 amino acids. J lost 0 bases, V lost 4 bases, and 9 bases had no gene match. Germline V gene data show CDR1 as SGDLS and CDR2 as YYNGEE. In DNA, the CDR3 is TGTGCCAGCAGCCCACGGGGACAGGGGGAGAACTCTGGGGCCAACGTCCTGACTTTC. This gives the protein CASSPRGQGENSGANVLTF.